This T cell receptor (beta chain) was sequenced in a study of T cells in Graves' hyperthyroidism and ophthalmopathy. Study-level results: The model made its ophthalmopathy prediction, and onset followed a median roughly six months later.

There were TCR beta CDR3 regions amplified from RNA transcripts. The HTBI primer set served for first-round RT-PCR of the TCR CDR3. TCRdb passed the multiplex PCR reads through MiXCR, listing each CDR3 protein once. The data show fewer than 500,000 distinct CDR3 sequences, more than 14% seen once. Details on this clonotype: Antigen specificity is unknown.

The CDR3 extends over 17 amino acids. Germline CDR1 is SGHAT and CDR2 is FQNNGV. V trimming: 4 bases; J trimming: 5 bases; junction bases outside the gene matches: 16. With duration under 3 months, ophthalmopathy was active: Clinical Activity Score at least 3, NOSPECS at least 4. Clinicians diagnosed patients from clinical symptoms, serum thyroxine and TRAb, thyroid ultrasound and orbital computed tomography. Using around 10 ml of fresh peripheral blood, PBMCs were prepared. The chain has TRBV11-2 and TRBJ2-5; 7 bases align to TRBD1. The source material was blood. This TCR was sampled from a woman aged 30 to 39 with Graves' ophthalmopathy. The CDR3 DNA reads TGTGCCAGCAGCTCCCGGCCCCGGGGACAGACCCGTGAGACCCAGTACTTC. Residues: CASSSRPRGQTRETQYF.